Included here is one T cell receptor beta chain sequence, with context. Its antigen is not known. Germline V lookup: CDR1 SGHDT, CDR2 YYEEEE. The CDR3 is made up of 16 amino acids. J was trimmed by 5 bases and V by 1 base; bases with no gene match: 8. This entry belongs to a study of cytomegalovirus exposure and HLA in healthy donors. Findings and limits, study-wide: Several of the most significant clusters were apparently associated with common viral pathogens in a later analysis. Analyzed later, association rates of TCRs varied across HLA loci, with DRB1 most and HLA-C fewest. Accurate predictions that matched the HLA-A and HLA-B alleles of most subjects were reportedly made from TCR beta sequences. A cluster of highly shared sequence variants was likely a sequencing artifact.

Primers included in the PCR were 60 Vbeta and 13 Jbeta primers. Some clones are missing from TCRdb's copy, which holds only in-frame ones; the method was immunoSEQ multiplex PCR. The sample carries approximately 150,000 clones, roughly 80% recorded once. The chain recombines TRBV5-6 with TRBJ2-5; 10 nucleotides agree with TRBD2. The material sequenced was PBMCs. This TCR came from a female donor in good health and CMV-seronegative. The CDR3 protein is CASSLRSGRAGETQYF. The CDR3 DNA sequence: TGTGCCAGCAGCTTGAGAAGCGGGAGGGCCGGGGAGACCCAGTACTTC.